The clone carrying this T cell receptor (beta chain) came up once. The antigen is unknown. Per the germline V gene, CDR1 is SGHTA and CDR2 is FQGNSA. The germline V and J ends were trimmed by 5 bases and 6 bases, with 15 bases remaining between them. The CDR3 runs 14 residues. These data originate in a study of shared clonotypes between healthy human individuals. Only in-frame clones appear in the TCRdb table, and some are missing; sequencing was by immunoSEQ multiplex PCR. The sample holds approximately 2.4 million clones, around 95% seen once. Study outcomes and limitations: Donor clonotype sharing was expected to depend on sequencing depth. Large sequencing depth failed to make sorted-subset sequencing complete, rarefaction showed.

This TCR was sampled from a man aged 18 to 35 in good health. The chain joins TRBV7-2 to TRBJ2-3; the D call may be TRBD1 or TRBD2 (5 bases each). Sequencing was carried out using naive CD4+ T cells sorted from blood. Subset noted: CD45RA+ positively selected. The CDR3 DNA reads as TGTGCCAGCAGCGTGGGACCCGCGGTGGATACGCAGTATTTT. It is translated as CASSVGPAVDTQYF. Full variable domain (remainder filled in from reference TRBV7-2 and TRBJ2-3): GAGVSQSPSNKVTEKGKDVELRCDPISGHTALYWYRQSLGQGLEFLIYFQGNSAPDKSGLPSDRFSAERTGGSVSTLTIQRTQQEDSAVYLCASSVGPAVDTQYFGPGTRLTVL.